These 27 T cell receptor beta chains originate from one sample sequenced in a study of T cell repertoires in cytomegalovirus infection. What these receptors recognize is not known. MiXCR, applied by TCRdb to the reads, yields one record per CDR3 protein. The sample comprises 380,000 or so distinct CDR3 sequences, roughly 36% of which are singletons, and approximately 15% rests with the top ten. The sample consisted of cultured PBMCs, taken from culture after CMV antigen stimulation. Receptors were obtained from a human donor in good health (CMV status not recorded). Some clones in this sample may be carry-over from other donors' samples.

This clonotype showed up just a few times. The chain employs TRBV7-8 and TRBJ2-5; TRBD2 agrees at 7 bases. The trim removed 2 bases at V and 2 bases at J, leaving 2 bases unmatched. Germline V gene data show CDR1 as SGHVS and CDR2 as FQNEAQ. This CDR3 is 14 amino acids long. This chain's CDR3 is CASSLTSVQETQYF. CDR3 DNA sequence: TGTGCCAGCAGCTTAACTAGCGTTCAAGAGACCCAGTACTTC.

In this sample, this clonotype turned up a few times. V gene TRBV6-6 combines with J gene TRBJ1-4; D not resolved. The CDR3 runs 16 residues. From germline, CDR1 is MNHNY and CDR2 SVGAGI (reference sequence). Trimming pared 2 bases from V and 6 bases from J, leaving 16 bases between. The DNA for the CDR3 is TGTGCCAGCAGTTACAACGGGAGGTTAATTGATGAAAAACTGTTTTTT. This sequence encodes CASSYNGRLIDEKLFF.

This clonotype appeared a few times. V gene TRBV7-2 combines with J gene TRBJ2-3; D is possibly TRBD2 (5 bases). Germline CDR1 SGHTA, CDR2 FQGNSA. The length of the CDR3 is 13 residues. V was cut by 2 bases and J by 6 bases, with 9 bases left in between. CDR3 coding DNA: TGTGCCAGCAGCTTAAATAGAGGGGATACGCAGTATTTT. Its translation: CASSLNRGDTQYF.

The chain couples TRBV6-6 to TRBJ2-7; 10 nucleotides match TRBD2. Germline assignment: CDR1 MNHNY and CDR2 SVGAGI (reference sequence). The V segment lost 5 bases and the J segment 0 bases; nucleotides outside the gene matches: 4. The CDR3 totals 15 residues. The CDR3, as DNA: TGTGCCAGCAGTGCTAGCGGGAGAGGCTCCTACGAGCAGTACGTC. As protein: CASSASGRGSYEQYV.

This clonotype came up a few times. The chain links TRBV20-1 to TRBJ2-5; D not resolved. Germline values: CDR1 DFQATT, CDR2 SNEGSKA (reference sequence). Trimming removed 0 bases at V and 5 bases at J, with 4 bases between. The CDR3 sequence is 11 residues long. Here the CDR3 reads CSAREGETQYF. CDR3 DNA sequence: TGCAGTGCTAGAGAGGGGGAGACCCAGTACTTC.

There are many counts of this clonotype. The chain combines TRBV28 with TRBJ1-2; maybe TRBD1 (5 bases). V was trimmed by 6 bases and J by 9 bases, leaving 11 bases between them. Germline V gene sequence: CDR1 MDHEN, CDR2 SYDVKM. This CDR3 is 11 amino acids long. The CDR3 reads CASRTRESYTF. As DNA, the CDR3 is TGTGCCAGCAGGACCAGGGAGAGCTACACCTTC.

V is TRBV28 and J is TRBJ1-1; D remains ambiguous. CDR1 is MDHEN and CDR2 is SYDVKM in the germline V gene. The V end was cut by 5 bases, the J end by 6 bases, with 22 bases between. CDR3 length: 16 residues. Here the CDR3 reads CASSRLLLRGVPEAFF. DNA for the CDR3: TGTGCCAGCAGTCGCTTACTTTTACGGGGTGTCCCTGAAGCTTTCTTT.

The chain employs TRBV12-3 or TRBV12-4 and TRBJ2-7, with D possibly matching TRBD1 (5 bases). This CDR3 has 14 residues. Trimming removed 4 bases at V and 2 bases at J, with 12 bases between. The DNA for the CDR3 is TGTGCCAGCAGTTCCAGGGTTCGTCCCTACGAGCAGTACGTC. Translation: CASSSRVRPYEQYV.

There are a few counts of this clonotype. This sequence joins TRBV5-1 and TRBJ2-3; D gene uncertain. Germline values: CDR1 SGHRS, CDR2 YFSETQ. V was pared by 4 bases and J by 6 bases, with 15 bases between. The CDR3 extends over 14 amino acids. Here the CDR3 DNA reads TGCGCCAGCAGCCACACAGTAGACTCCGATACGCAGTATTTT. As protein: CASSHTVDSDTQYF.

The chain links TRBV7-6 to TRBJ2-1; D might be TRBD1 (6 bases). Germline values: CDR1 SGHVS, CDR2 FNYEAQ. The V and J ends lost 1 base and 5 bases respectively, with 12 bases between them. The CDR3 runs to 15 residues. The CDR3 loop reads CASSLVGGRDNEQFF. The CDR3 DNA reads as TGTGCCAGCAGCTTAGTTGGGGGCCGGGACAATGAGCAGTTCTTC.

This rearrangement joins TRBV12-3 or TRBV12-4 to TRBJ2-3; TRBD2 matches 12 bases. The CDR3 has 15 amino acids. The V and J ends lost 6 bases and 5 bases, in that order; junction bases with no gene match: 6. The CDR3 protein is CASRWTSGKRDTQYF. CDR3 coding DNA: TGTGCCAGCAGATGGACTAGCGGGAAAAGAGATACGCAGTATTTT.

The CDR3 here is CAWNTQGSTEAFF. CDR3 sequence (DNA): TGTGCCTGGAACACCCAGGGGAGCACTGAAGCTTTCTTT. The gene calls are TRBV30 and TRBJ1-1; perhaps TRBD1 as D (6 bases). V gave up 4 bases and J gave up 4 bases, with 13 bases separating them. Per germline, CDR1 GTSNPN and CDR2 SVGIG (reference sequence). This CDR3 is built from 13 residues.

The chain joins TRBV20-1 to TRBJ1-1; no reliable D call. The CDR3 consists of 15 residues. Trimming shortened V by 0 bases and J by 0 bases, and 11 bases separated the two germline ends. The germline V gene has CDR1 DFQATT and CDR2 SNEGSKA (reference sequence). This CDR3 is CSARDFSRMNTEAFF. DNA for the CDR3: TGCAGTGCTAGAGATTTTTCCAGAATGAACACTGAAGCTTTCTTT.

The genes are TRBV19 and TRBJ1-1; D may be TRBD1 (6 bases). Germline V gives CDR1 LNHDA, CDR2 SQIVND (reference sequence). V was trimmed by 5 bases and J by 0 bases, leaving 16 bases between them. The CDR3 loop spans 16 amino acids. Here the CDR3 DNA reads TGTGCCAGTAGTTTAGGACAGAGCCCCATGAACACTGAAGCTTTCTTT. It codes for CASSLGQSPMNTEAFF.

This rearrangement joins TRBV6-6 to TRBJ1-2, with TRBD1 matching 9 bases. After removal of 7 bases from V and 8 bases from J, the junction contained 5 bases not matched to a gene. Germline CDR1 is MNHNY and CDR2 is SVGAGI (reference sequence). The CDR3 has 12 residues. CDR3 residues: CASTGQGYGYTF. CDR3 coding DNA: TGTGCCAGCACGGGACAGGGATACGGCTACACCTTC.

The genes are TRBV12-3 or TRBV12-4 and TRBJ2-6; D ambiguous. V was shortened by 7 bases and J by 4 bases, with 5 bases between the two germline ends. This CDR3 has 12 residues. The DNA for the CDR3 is TGTGCCAGCATGCTCGGGGCCAACGTCCTGACTTTC. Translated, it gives CASMLGANVLTF.

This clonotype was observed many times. The CDR3 region is CASSGTSGSYNEQFF. In DNA form, the CDR3 reads TGTGCCAGCAGCGGGACTAGCGGCTCCTACAATGAGCAGTTCTTC. This sequence joins TRBV7-9 and TRBJ2-1; 11 nucleotides match TRBD2. Germline CDR1 and CDR2: SEHNR and FQNEAQ (reference sequence). The CDR3 covers 15 residues. J lost 0 bases, V lost 5 bases, and 0 bases had no gene match.

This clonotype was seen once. The CDR3 reads CASSSNRVSNQPQHF. CDR3 nucleotide sequence: TGTGCCAGCAGCTCAAACAGGGTGAGCAATCAGCCCCAGCATTTT. The chain joins TRBV7-3 to TRBJ1-5, with D perhaps matching TRBD1 (6 bases). V shed 4 bases and J shed 1 base, with 11 bases lying between them. This CDR3 is 15 amino acids long. Germline-derived CDR1 and CDR2 are SGHTA and FQGTGA.

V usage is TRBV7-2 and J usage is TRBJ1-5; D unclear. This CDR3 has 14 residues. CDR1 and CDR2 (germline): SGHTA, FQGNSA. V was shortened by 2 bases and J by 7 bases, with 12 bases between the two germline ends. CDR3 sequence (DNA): TGTGCCAGCAGCTTACTAGGACTTTGGCAGCCCCAGCATTTT. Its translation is CASSLLGLWQPQHF.

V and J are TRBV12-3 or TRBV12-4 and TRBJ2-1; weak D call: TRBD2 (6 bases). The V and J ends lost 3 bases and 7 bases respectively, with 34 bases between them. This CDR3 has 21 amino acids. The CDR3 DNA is TGTGCCAGCAGTTTTAGGATTGGGGACTTCGAGATAGCTGACTTGGTTAATGAGCAGTTCTTC. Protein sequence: CASSFRIGDFEIADLVNEQFF.

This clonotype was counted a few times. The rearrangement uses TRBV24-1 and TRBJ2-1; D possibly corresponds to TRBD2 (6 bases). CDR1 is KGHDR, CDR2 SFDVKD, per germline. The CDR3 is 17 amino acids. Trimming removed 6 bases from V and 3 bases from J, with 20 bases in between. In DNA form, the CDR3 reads TGTGCCACCAGTCCAAACCCGGGGGACGCCTTCTACAATGAGCAGTTCTTC. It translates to CATSPNPGDAFYNEQFF.

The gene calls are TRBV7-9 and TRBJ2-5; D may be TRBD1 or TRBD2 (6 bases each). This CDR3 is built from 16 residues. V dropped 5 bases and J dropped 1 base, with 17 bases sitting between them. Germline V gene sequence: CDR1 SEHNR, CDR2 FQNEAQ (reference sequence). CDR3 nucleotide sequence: TGTGCCAGCAGCGTCAGGGGACTGAATCTCCAAGAGACCCAGTACTTC. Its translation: CASSVRGLNLQETQYF.

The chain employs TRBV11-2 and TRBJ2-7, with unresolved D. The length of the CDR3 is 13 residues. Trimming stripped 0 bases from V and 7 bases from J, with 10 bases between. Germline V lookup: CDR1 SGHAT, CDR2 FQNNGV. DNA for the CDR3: TGTGCCAGCAGCTTAGATAGAGTGCGAGAGCAGTACTTC. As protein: CASSLDRVREQYF.

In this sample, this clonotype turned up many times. DNA of the CDR3: TGTGCCAGCAGCTTAACAGGGTTGGGTGGCTACACCTTC. This sequence encodes CASSLTGLGGYTF. V is TRBV7-2 and J is TRBJ1-2; tentative D call: TRBD1 (6 bases). V was cut by 2 bases and J by 7 bases, with 11 bases left in between. Germline V lookup: CDR1 SGHTA, CDR2 FQGNSA. This CDR3 comprises 13 residues.

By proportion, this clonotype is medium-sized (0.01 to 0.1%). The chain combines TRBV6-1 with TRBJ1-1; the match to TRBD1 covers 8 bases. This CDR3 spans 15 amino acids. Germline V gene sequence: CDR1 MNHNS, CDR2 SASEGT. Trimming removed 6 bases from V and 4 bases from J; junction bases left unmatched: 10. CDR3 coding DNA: TGTGCCAGCAGCTACGAAACAGGGGGTGGCACTGAAGCTTTCTTT. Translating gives CASSYETGGGTEAFF.

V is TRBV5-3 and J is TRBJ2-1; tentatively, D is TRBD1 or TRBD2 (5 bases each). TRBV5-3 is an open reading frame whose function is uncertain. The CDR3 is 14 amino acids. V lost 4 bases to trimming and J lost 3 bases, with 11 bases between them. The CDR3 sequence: CARSVGTHYNEQFF. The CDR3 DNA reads TGTGCCAGAAGCGTTGGGACCCACTACAATGAGCAGTTCTTC.

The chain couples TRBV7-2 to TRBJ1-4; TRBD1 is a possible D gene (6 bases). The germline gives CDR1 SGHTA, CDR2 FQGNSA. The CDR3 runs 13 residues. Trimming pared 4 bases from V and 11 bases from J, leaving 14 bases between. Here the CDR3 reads CASSSQGRGKLFF. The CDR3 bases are TGTGCCAGCAGCTCTCAGGGAAGGGGGAAACTGTTTTTT.